This T cell receptor beta chain was sequenced in a study of T cells after yellow fever vaccination. This CDR3 has 14 amino acids. CDR1 is SGHRS, CDR2 YFSETQ, per germline. Findings of the study overall: Contaminating bulk clonotypes could be abundant in FACS-sorted repertoires.

This clonotype came up many times. Its antigen is undetermined. An end of the junction does not agree with germline; a read error may underlie this. TCR cDNA, made by 5'RACE template switching, carried an added universal primer site and UMIs. TCRdb ran MiXCR on the 5' RACE reads and lists one entry per CDR3 protein. The sample has about 130,000 distinct CDR3 sequences, under 8% seen once. Sequencing used CD4+ T cells sorted from PBMCs, obtained 10 days after the yellow fever booster vaccination. The chain is built from TRBV5-1 and TRBJ2-3; D might be TRBD2 (5 bases). This clonotype originated in a man aged 25 to 45 who received the YFV17D yellow fever vaccine. The CDR3, as DNA: TGTGCCAGCAGCTTAGGAGGCGGCACAGATACGCAGTATTTT. Amino acid sequence: CASSLGGGTDTQYF.